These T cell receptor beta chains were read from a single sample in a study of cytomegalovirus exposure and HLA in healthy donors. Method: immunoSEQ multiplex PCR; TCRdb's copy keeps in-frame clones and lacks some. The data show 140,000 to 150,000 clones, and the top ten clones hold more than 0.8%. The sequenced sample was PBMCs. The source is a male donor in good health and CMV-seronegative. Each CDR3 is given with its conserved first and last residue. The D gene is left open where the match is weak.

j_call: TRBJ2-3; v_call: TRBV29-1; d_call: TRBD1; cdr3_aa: CSTGVGTDTQYF; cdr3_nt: TGCAGCACAGGGGTGGGCACAGATACGCAGTATTTT
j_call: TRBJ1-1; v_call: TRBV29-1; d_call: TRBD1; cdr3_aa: CSVEGQGATEAFF; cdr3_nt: TGCAGCGTTGAAGGACAGGGGGCGACTGAAGCTTTCTTT
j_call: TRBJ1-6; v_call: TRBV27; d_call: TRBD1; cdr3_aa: CASTLREGQGNSPLHF; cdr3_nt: TGTGCCAGCACTTTAAGGGAGGGACAGGGCAATTCACCCCTCCACTTT
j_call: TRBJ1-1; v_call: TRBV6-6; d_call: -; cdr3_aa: CASSYSSQNTEAFF; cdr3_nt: TGTGCCAGCAGTTACTCGTCCCAAAACACTGAAGCTTTCTTT
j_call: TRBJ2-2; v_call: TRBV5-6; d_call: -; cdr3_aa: CASSLASTGELFF; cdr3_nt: TGTGCCAGCAGCTTGGCGAGCACCGGGGAGCTGTTTTTT
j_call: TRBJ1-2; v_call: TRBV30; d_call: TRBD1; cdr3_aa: CACPEELGQGAADYGYTF; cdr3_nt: TGTGCCTGCCCGGAGGAGTTGGGACAGGGGGCCGCCGACTATGGCTACACCTTC
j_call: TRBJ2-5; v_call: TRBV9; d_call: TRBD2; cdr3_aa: CASSLRLAGGAETQYF; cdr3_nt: TGTGCCAGCAGCCTCCGTCTGGCGGGGGGGGCAGAGACCCAGTACTTC
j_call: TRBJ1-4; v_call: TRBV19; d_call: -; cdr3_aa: CASNALPPRGEKLFF; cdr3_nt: TGTGCCAGTAACGCTCTCCCACCCAGAGGGGAAAAACTGTTTTTT
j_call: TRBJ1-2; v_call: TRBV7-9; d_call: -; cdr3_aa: CASSPDPGKSNYGYTF; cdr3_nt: TGTGCCAGCAGCCCGGACCCCGGGAAGTCGAACTATGGCTACACCTTC
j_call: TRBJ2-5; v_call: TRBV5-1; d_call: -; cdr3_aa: CASSLPGQLQETQYF; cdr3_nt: TGCGCCAGCAGTCTTCCGGGACAACTTCAAGAGACCCAGTACTTC
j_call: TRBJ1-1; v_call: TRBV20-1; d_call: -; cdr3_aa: CSAARTEEAFF; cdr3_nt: TGCAGTGCTGCCCGGACAGAGGAAGCTTTCTTT
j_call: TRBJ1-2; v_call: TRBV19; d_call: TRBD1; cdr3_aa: CASTPADRVAGYTF; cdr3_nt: TGTGCCAGTACCCCGGCGGACAGGGTTGCTGGCTACACCTTC
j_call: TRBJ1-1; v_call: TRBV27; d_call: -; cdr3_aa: CASRAGGRYTEAFF; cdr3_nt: TGTGCCAGCAGAGCTGGGGGCAGATACACTGAAGCTTTCTTT
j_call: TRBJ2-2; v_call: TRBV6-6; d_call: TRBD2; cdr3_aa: CASSSWEREGPGELFF; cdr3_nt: TGTGCCAGCAGCAGTTGGGAGCGGGAGGGACCCGGGGAGCTGTTTTTT
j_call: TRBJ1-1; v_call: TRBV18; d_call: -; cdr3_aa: CASSPVSLGVNTEAFF; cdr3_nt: TGTGCCAGCTCACCAGTTTCTTTAGGGGTGAACACTGAAGCTTTCTTT
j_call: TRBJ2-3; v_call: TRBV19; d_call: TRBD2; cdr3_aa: CASSPLAGGFTDTQYF; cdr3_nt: TGTGCCAGTAGTCCGTTAGCGGGAGGCTTCACAGATACGCAGTATTTT
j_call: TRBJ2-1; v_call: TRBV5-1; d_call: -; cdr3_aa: CASSLVGGHEQFF; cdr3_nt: TGCGCCAGCAGCTTGGTGGGAGGTCATGAGCAGTTCTTC
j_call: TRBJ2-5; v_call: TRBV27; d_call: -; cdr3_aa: CASSRPQETQYF; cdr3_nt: TGTGCCAGCAGTCGCCCCCAGGAGACCCAGTACTTC
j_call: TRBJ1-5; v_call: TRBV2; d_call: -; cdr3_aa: CASRADAGGPPQHF; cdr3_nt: TGTGCCAGCAGGGCGGACGCAGGAGGTCCGCCCCAGCATTTT
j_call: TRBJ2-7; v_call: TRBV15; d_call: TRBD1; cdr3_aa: CATSLGQGQGEQYF; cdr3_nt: TGTGCCACCAGCCTGGGACAGGGGCAGGGCGAGCAGTACTTC
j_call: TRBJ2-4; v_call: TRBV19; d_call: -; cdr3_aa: CASSIVAGMENIQYF; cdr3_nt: TGTGCCAGTAGTATCGTTGCAGGGATGGAAAACATTCAGTACTTC
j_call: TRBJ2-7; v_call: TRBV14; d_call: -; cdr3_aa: CASSQDAGPGTHEQYF; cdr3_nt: TGTGCCAGCAGCCAAGATGCGGGACCAGGCACCCACGAGCAGTACTTC
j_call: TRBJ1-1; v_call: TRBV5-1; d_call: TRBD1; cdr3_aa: CASSTTGANTEAFF; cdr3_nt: TGCGCCAGCAGCACAACAGGGGCGAACACTGAAGCTTTCTTT
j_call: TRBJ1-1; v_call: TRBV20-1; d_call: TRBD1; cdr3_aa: CSAETGEAFF; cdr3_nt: TGCAGTGCGGAAACAGGGGAGGCTTTCTTT
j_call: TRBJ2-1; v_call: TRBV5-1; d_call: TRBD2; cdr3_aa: CASSPTGLAYNEQFF; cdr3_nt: TGCGCCAGCAGTCCTACGGGACTAGCCTACAATGAGCAGTTCTTC